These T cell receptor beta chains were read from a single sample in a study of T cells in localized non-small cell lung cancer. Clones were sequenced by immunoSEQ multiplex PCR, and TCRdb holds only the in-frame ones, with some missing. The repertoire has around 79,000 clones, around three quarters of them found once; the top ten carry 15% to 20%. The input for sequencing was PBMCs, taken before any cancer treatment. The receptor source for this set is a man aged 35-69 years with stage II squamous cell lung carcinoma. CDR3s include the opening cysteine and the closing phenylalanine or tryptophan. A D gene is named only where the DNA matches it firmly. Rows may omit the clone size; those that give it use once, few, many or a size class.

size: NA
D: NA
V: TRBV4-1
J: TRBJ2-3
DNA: TGCGCCAGCAGCCCCTTTACAGATACGCAGTATTTT
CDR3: CASSPFTDTQYF

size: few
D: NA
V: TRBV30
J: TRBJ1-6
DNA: TGTGCCTGGAGTGTACAACGGGGGGGCTCCTATAATTCACCCCTCCACTTT
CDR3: CAWSVQRGGSYNSPLHF

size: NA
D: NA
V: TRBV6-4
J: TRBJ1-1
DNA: TGTGCCAGCAGTGGGGGACACAACACTGAAGCTTTCTTT
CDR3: CASSGGHNTEAFF

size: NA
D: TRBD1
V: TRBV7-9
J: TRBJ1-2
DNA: TGTGCCAGCAGCTTACTTCCAGGGGGGAACTATGGCTACACCTTC
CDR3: CASSLLPGGNYGYTF

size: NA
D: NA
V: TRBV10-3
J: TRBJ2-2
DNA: TGTGCCATCAGTGAGTCTGGGTCTAACACCGGGGAGCTGTTTTTT
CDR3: CAISESGSNTGELFF

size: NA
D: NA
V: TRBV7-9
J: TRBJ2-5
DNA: TGTGCCAGCAGCCGAGCGGTGGGCCAAGAGACCCAGTACTTC
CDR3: CASSRAVGQETQYF

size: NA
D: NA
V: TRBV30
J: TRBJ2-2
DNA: TGTGCCTGGACGGTTGGCAGGGAGTACGGGGAGCTGTTTTTT
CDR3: CAWTVGREYGELFF

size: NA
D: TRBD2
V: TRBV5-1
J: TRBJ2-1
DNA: TGCGCCAGCCAAGAACTAGCGGGAGGGCCGGGGAATGAGCAGTTCTTC
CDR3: CASQELAGGPGNEQFF

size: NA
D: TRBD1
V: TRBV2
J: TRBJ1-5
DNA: TGTGCCAGCAGTGGGGACAGAAGCAATCAGCCCCAGCATTTT
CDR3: CASSGDRSNQPQHF

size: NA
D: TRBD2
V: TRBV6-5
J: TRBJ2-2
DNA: TGTGCCAGCAGTTACGGGGGACTAGGGACCGGGGAGCTGTTTTTT
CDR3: CASSYGGLGTGELFF

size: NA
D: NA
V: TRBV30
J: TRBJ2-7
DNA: TGTGCCTGGAGTTGGGGCGACTCCTACGAGCAGTACTTC
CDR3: CAWSWGDSYEQYF

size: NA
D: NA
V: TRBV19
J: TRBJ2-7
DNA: TGTGCCACCTCAAGGGGCAAGGGCTACGAGCAGTACTTC
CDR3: CATSRGKGYEQYF

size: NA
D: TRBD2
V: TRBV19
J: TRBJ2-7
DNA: TGTGCCAGTAGTATAAGTAGCGGGAGCTCCTACGAGCAGTACTTC
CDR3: CASSISSGSSYEQYF

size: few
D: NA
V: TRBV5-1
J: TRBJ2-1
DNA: TGCGCCAGCAGCTTAGCCCGAGGGTCCTACAATGAGCAGTTCTTC
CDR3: CASSLARGSYNEQFF

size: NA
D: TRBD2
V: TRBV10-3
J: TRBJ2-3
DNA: TGTGCCATCGGGAGCGGGGGCGGCACAGATACGCAGTATTTT
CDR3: CAIGSGGGTDTQYF

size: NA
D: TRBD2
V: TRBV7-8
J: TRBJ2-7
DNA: TGTGCCAGCAGCCCCGGGGGGTACGAGCAGTACTTC
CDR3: CASSPGGYEQYF

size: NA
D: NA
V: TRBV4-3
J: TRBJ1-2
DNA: TGCGCCAGCAGCCCCTTTCGGACTGCAGACTATGGCTACACCTTC
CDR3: CASSPFRTADYGYTF

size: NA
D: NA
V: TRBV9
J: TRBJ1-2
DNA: TGTGCCAGCAGCCCCGGACTGGGCGATGGCTACACCTTC
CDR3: CASSPGLGDGYTF

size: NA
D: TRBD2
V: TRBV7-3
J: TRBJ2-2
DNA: TGTGCCAGCAGCTACAAACCGGGACTAGCCGGGCCCGGGGAGCTGTTTTTT
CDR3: CASSYKPGLAGPGELFF

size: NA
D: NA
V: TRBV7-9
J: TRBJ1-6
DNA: TGTGCCAGCAGCTCCAGAAATAATTCACCCCTCCACTTT
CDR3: CASSSRNNSPLHF

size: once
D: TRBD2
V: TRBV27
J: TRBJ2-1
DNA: TGTGCCAGCAGTTTGGGACTAGCGGGGGGGAATGAGCAGTTCTTC
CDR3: CASSLGLAGGNEQFF

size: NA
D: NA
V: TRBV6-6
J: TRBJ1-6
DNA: TGTGCCAGCGTAGACGGGAGCTCCTATAATTCACCCCTCCACTTT
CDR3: CASVDGSSYNSPLHF

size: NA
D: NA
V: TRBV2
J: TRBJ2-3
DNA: TGTGCCAGCAGTCGAATGATGGGAGGCACAGATACGCAGTATTTT
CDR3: CASSRMMGGTDTQYF

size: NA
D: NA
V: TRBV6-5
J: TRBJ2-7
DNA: TGTGCCAGCAGTCCTCGACGGAGCTCCTACGAGCAGTACTTC
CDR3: CASSPRRSSYEQYF

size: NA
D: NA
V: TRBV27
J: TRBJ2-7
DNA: TGTGCCAGCAGTTTAACATTAGGGGCCTACGAGCAGTACTTC
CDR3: CASSLTLGAYEQYF

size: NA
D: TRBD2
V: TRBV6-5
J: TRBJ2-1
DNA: TGTGCCAGCAGTAGCGGGACTCCCTACAATGAGCAGTTCTTC
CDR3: CASSSGTPYNEQFF

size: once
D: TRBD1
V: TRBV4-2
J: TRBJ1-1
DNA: TGTGCCAGCAGCCAAGCCAGGGGGGGGAACACTGAAGCTTTCTTT
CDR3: CASSQARGGNTEAFF

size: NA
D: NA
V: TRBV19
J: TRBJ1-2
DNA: TGTGCCAGTACCAACTCGATCGGCTACACCTTC
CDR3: CASTNSIGYTF

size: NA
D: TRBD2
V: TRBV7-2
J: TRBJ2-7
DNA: TGTGCCAGCAGCTCCCAAGCGGGACCCTCCTACGAGCAGTACTTC
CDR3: CASSSQAGPSYEQYF

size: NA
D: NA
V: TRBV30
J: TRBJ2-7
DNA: TGTGCCTGGAGTGTAGGGCGGTCCTACGAGCAGTACTTC
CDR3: CAWSVGRSYEQYF

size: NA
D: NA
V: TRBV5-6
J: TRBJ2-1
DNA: TGTGCCAGCAGCTTGGCGCTAGGACAGAAGGGATTAAACAATGAGCAGTTCTTC
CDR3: CASSLALGQKGLNNEQFF

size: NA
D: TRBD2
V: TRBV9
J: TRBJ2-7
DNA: TGTGCCAGCAGCGGAGGGACTAGCGGGAGCCACGAGCAGTACTTC
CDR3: CASSGGTSGSHEQYF

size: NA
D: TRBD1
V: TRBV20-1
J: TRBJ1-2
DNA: TGCAGTGCTACCGGACAGGGTGAACGCTTC
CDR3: CSATGQGERF

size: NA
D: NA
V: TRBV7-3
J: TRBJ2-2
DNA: TGTGCCAGCAGCTTAAATGGGGCCGGGGAGCTGTTTTTT
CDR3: CASSLNGAGELFF

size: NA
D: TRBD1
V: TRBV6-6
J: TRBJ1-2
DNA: TGTGCCAGCAGTTTCGACAGGGGGCAGTCAGGTGGCTACACCTTC
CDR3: CASSFDRGQSGGYTF

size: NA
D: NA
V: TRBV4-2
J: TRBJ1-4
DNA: TGTGCCAGCAGCCAAGAGGACTCCCCTAATGAAAAACTGTTTTTT
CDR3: CASSQEDSPNEKLFF

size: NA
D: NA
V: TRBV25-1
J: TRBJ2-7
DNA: TGTGCCAGCAGTGATAGAGGACGGACCTACGAGCAGTACTTC
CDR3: CASSDRGRTYEQYF

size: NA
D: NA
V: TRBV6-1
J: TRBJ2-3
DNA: TGTGCCAGCTCTAGCGTAGGGGGGGGGACAGATACGCAGTATTTT
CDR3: CASSSVGGGTDTQYF

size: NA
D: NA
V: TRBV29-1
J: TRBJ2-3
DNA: TGCAGCGTTAGTCCCGCAGATACGCAGTATTTT
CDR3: CSVSPADTQYF

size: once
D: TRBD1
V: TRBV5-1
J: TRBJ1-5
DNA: TGCGCCAGCAGCTCAGGACAGGGAGGCCAGCCCCAGCATTTT
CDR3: CASSSGQGGQPQHF

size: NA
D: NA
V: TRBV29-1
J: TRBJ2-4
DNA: TGCAGCGGAATGACAGGTAGCATTCAGTACTTC
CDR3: CSGMTGSIQYF

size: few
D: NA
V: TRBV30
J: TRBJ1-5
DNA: TGTGCCTGGACCGGGGACACGGGGTTGCCCCAGCATTTT
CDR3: CAWTGDTGLPQHF

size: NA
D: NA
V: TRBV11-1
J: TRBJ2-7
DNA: TGTGCCAGCAGCCGGGACGGAACCCTCAGGGGGCAGTACTTC
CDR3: CASSRDGTLRGQYF

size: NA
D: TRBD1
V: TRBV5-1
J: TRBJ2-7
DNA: TGCGCCAGCAGCCGGGACAGGGGAGCGGGCGAGCAGTACTTC
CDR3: CASSRDRGAGEQYF

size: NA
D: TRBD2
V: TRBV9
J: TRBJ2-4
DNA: TGTGCCAGCAGCGTAGGGAGCGGGGGCAAGGACATTCAGTACTTC
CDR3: CASSVGSGGKDIQYF

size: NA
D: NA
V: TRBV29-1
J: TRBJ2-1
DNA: TGCAGCGTGGGGACCTTTAACAATGAGCAGTTCTTC
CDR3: CSVGTFNNEQFF

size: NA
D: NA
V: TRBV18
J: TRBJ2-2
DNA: TGTGCCAGCTCACCCGGACAGCCGTACACCGGGGAGCTGTTTTTT
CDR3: CASSPGQPYTGELFF

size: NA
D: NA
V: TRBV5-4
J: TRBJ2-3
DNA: TGTGCCAGCAGCTTGGACTCAAATACGCAGTATTTT
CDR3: CASSLDSNTQYF

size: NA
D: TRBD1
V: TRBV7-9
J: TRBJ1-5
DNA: TGTGCCAGCAGCTTAGCGGACAGGGGTATAGGAACCGGTCAGCCCCAGCATTTT
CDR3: CASSLADRGIGTGQPQHF

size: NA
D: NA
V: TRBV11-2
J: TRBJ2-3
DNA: TGTGCCAGCAGCTCACAGGGATCTTGGGATACGCAGTATTTT
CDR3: CASSSQGSWDTQYF

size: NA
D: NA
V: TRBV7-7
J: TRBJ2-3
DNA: TGTGCTAGCAGCTTAGGGTCTGGGGCGGTGGATACGCAGTATTTT
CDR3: CASSLGSGAVDTQYF

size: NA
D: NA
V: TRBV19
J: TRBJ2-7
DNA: TGTGCCAGTAGTATAGGAGGGAGGCCCTACGAGCAGTACTTC
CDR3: CASSIGGRPYEQYF

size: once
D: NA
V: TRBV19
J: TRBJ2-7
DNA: TGTGCCAGTAGCCTGCCTAGCTTGGACGAGCAGTACTTC
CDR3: CASSLPSLDEQYF

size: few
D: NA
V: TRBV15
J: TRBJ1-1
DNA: TGTGCCACCAGCACTCCAGGGGTAGGAAGGACTGAAGCTTTCTTT
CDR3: CATSTPGVGRTEAFF

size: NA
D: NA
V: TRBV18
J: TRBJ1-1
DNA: TGTGCCAGCTCCCGGACCGCCGGCACTGAAGCTTTCTTT
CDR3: CASSRTAGTEAFF